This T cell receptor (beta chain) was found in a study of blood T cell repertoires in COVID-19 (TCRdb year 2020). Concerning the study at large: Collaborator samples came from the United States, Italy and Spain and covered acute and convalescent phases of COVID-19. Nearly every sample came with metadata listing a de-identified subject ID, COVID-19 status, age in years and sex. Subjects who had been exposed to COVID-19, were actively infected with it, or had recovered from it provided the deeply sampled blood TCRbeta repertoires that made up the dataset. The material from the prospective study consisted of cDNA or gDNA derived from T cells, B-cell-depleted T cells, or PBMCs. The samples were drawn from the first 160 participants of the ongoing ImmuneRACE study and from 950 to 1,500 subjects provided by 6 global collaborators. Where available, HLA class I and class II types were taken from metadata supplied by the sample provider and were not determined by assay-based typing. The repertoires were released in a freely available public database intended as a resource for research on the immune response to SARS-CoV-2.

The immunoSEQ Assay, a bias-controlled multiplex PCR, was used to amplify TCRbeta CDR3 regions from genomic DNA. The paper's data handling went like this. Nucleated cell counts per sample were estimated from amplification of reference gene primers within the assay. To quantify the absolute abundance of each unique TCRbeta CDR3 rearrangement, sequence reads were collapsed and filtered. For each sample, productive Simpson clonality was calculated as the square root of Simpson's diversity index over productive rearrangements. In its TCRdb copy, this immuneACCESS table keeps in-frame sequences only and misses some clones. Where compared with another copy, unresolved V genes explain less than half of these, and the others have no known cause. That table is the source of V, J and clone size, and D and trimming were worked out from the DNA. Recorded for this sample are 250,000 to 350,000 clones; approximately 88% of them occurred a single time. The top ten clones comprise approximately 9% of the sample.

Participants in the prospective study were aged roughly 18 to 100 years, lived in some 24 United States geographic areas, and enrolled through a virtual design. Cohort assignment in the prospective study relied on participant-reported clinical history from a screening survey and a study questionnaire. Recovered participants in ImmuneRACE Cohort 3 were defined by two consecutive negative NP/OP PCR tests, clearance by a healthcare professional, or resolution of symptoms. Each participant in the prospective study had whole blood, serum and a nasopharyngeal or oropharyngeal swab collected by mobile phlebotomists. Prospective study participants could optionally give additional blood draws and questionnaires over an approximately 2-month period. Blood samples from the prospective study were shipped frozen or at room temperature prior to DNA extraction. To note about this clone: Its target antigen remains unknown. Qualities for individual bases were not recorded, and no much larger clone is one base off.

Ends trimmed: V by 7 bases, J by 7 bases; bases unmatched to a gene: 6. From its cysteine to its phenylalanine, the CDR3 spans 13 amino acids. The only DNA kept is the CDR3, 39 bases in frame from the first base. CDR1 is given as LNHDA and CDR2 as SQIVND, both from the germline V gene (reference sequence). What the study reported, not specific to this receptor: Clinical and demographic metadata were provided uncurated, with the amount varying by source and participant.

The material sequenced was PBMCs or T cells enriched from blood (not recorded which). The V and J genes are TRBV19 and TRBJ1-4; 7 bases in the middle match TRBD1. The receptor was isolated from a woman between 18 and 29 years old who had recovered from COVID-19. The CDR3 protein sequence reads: CASKRQGVEKLFF. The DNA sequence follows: TGTGCCAGTAAACGGCAGGGGGTTGAAAAACTGTTTTTT.